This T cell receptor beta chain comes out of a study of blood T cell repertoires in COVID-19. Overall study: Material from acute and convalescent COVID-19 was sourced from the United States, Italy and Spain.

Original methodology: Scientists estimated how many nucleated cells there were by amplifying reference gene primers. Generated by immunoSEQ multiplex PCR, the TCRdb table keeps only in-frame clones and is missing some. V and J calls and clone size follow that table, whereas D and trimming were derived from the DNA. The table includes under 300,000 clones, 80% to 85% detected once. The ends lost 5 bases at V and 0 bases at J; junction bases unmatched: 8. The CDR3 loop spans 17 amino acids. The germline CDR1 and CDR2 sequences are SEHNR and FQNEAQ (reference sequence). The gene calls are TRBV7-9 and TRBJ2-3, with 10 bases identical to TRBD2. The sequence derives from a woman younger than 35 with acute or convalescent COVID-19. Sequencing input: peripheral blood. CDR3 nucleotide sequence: TGTGCCAGCAGCCCAGGACTAGCGGAACGTAGCACAGATACGCAGTATTTT. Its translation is CASSPGLAERSTDTQYF.